Sequencing of this T cell receptor beta chain was carried out in a study of blood T cells in healthy people across ages (dated by TCRdb to between 2015 and 2017). Context from the whole study: In model experiments, template switching captured about one uniquely barcoded TCR beta cDNA molecule for every two T cells. Donors were grouped into four age groups: young (average about 15 years), middle-aged (roughly 40), aged (about 59) and long-lived (approximately 82). Using the same blood draw, the study looked at two additional independent replicas of 1 million unique cDNA reads for two donors, one aged 18 to 30 and the other aged 80 or older. To track age-related changes in TCR beta repertoire diversity, the study relied on deep sequencing normalized with unique cDNA molecular identifiers. To avoid experimental bias, donors of different ages were spread randomly across the sequencing lanes. The research as a whole found: Compared with the aged group, more naive CD4+ T cells, fewer expanded clones and increased TCR diversity were shown by the long-lived group, suggesting age selection. There was a strong correlation between observed TCR beta diversity and the percentage of naive T cells measured by flow cytometry. Estimates of total diversity based on one million sequenced T cells were regarded as lower bounds and as underestimates. Because donor CMV infection status was unknown, age-related changes in expanded clonotypes were potentially confounded. As age increased, observed TCR beta diversity per million T cells dropped in a roughly linear way, and a significant reduction was already evident by age about 40. Bulk unsorted PBMC profiling prevented conclusive comparison of naive and antigen-experienced compartments.

Library creation used 5' RACE. Reads for this sample came from an Illumina HiSeq 2500. The second PCR ran for roughly 7 to 11 cycles and used a J-beta primer mix along with a sample-barcoded 5' primer. Each TCR beta cDNA molecule received a unique molecular identifier from a template-switch 5' adaptor carrying 12 random nucleotides. At least 3 million CDR3-containing paired-end reads were obtained from each sample. First-strand cDNA was synthesized from all RNA with the Mint cDNA synthesis kit, primed by a TRBC-specific oligonucleotide. Following uracil-DNA glycosylase treatment, all cDNA underwent a first 18-cycle PCR with the universal primers M1SS and BC2_uni_R. The study's own analysis went as follows. For normalization, 1 million high-quality reads were randomly selected from each sample, with every read carrying a distinct molecular identifier. Instead of being binned into consensus sequences, reads that shared molecular identifiers were thrown out. MiTCR, with a Q25 quality threshold and the strictest error-elimination algorithm, was used for CDR3 identification, clonotype clustering and error correction. Lower-bound total TCR beta diversity was estimated with a nonparametric unseen species model using Euler transformation. TCRdb took the public reads, trimmed them with fastp at Q25, ran MiXCR for clone calling and kept in-frame beta chains. Every entry covers one CDR3 protein and lists the most common genes and DNA from its rows. The authors' filters were not applied to this entry. In this sample the table shows more than 1.4 million distinct CDR3 sequences, around 42% of which occur a single time. The biggest ten clones account for around 8% of the sample.

Counted from cysteine to phenylalanine, this CDR3 has 14 amino acids. Only the CDR3 region is kept as DNA, spanning 42 bases read in frame from base 1. V is reduced by 2 bases and J by 1 base, leaving a spacing of 8 bases between them. A remark on this clonotype: Its antigen is not yet known. No base-level quality is on record; no much larger clone is a single base apart.

The donors were roughly 40 Caucasian individuals from Russia, aged roughly 6 to 100 years, who were systemically healthy. Each donor gave 9.5 to 10 milliliters of peripheral blood, drawn into EDTA-treated Vacutainer tubes. Ficoll-Paque density-gradient centrifugation was used to isolate PBMCs, with at least 6.5 million per sample. Trizol reagent was used to extract total RNA from PBMCs, with at least 5 micrograms per sample. The percentages of naive CD45RAhigh/CD27high T cells were determined by flow cytometry on a PBMC aliquot from every donor. This clonotype was sampled from a woman between 18 and 29 years old in good health. What was sequenced was blood. The V and J segments used are TRBV12-3 or TRBV12-4 and TRBJ1-2; the D segment cannot be called with confidence. The bases are TGTGCCAGCAGTTTAAACAGAAATAACTATGGCTACACCTTC. Protein translation: CASSLNRNNYGYTF.